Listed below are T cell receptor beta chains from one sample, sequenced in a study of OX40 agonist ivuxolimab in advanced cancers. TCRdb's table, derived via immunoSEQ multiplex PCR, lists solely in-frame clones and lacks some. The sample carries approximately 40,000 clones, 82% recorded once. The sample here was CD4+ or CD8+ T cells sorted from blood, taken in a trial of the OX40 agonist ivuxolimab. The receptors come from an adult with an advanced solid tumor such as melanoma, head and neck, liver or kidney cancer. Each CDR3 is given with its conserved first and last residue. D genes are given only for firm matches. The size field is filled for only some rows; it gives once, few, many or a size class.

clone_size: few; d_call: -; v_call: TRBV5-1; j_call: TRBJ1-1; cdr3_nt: TGCGCCAGCAGCTTGTTGCAGGGGAACACTGAAGCTTTCTTT; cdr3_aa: CASSLLQGNTEAFF
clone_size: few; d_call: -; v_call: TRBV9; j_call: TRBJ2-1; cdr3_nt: TGTGCCAGCAGCGTAGCTACAAGGGGCGGTGAGCAGTTCTTC; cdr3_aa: CASSVATRGGEQFF
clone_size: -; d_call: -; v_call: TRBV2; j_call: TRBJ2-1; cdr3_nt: TGTGCCAGCAGTGAGTGGGGCAGGGACAATGAGCAGTTCTTC; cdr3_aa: CASSEWGRDNEQFF
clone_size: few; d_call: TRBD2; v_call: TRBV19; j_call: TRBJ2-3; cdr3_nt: TGTGCCAGTAGTCATGGGACTAGCGGGATAACAGATACGCAGTATTTT; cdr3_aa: CASSHGTSGITDTQYF
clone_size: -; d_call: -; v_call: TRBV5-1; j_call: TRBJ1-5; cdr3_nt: TGCGCCAGCAGCTTGGAGGCGAATCAGCCCCAGCATTTT; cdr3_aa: CASSLEANQPQHF
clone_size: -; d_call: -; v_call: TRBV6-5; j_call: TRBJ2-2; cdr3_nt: TGTGCCAGCACCCAAAGCTTGGACACCGGGGAGCTGTTTTTT; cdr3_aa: CASTQSLDTGELFF
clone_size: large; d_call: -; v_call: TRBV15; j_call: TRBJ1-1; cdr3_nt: TGTGCCACCAGCAGAGATCTGAGAAGCATGAACACTGAAGCTTTCTTT; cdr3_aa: CATSRDLRSMNTEAFF
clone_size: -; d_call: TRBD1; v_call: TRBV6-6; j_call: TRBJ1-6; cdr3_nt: TGTGCCAGCAGTTACTCTTCGGACAGGGCGAATTCACCCCTCCACTTT; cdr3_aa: CASSYSSDRANSPLHF
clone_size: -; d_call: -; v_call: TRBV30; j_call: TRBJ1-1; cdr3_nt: TGTGCCTGGAGTTCCGGGGCTCAGTATGAAGCTTTCTTT; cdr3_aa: CAWSSGAQYEAFF
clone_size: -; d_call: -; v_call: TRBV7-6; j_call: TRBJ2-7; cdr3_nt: TGTGCCAGCAGCTTAGCTAACTACGAGCAGTACTTC; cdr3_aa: CASSLANYEQYF
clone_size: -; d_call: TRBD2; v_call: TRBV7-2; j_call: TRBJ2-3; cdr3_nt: TGTGCCAGCACTACCGGGAGGGAAGATACGCAGTATTTT; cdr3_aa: CASTTGREDTQYF
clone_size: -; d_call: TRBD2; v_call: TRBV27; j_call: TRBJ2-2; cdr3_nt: TGTGCCAGTAGAAAAAAAGGACTAGCGGACACCGGGGAGCTGTTTTTT; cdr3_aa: CASRKKGLADTGELFF
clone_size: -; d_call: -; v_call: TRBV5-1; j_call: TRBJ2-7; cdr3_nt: TGTGCCAGCAGCTTGTTCGGAGTGACCTACGAGCAGTACTTC; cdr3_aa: CASSLFGVTYEQYF
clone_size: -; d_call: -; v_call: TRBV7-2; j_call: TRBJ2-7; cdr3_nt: TGTGCCAGCAGACCACCAGCAGCGTACGAGCAGTACTTC; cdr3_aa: CASRPPAAYEQYF
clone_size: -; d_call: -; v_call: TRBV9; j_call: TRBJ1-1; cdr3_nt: TGTGCCAGCAGCACAAGTGGGGGGGGCACTGAAGCTTTCTTT; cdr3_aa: CASSTSGGGTEAFF
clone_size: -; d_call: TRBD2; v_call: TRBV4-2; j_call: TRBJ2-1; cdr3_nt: TGTGCCAGCAGCCAAGACGTAGCGGGAGAAATACGTGAGCAGTTCTTC; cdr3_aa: CASSQDVAGEIREQFF
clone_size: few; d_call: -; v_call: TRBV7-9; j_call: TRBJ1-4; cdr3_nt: TGTGCCAGCAGCTTACCTTTTGGGCCAACTAATGAAAAACTGTTTTTT; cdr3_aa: CASSLPFGPTNEKLFF
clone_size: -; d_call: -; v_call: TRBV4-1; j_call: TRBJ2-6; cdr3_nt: TGCGCCAGCAGCGCCTCGCTAGGGACCAACTCTGGGGCCAACGTCCTGACTTTC; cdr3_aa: CASSASLGTNSGANVLTF
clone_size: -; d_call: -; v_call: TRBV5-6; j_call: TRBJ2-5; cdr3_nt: TGTGCCAGCAGCTGGGGCCCAGAGACCCAGTACTTC; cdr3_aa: CASSWGPETQYF
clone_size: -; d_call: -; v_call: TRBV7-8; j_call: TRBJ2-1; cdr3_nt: TGTGCCAGCAGCTTAGCGAGGCGTTTCTCCTACAATGAGCAGTTCTTC; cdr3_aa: CASSLARRFSYNEQFF
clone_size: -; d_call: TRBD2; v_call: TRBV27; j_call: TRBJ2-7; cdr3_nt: TGTGCCAGCAGTCAACTAGCGGGAGGGGAGGGCGAGCAGTACTTC; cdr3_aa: CASSQLAGGEGEQYF
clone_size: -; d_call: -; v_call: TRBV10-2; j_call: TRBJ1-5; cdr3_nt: TGCGCCAGCAGTGAAGGGTTATATTATCAGCCCCAGCATTTT; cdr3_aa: CASSEGLYYQPQHF
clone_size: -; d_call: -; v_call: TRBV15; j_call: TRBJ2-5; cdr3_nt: TGTGCCACCAGCAGAGACACGGGTGGAGAGACCCAGTACTTC; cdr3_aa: CATSRDTGGETQYF
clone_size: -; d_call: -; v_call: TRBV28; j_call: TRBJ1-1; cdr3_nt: TGTGCCAGCAGTTTACGCGACACTGAAGCTTTCTTT; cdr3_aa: CASSLRDTEAFF
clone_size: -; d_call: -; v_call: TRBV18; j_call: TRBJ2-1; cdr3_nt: TGTGCCAGCTCACCAGGACGACCGGGGACGAATGGTAATGAGCAGTTCTTC; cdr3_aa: CASSPGRPGTNGNEQFF
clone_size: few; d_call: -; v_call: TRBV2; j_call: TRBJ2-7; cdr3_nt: TGTGCCAGCACAGGGGAGGTCTACGAGCAGTACTTC; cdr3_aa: CASTGEVYEQYF
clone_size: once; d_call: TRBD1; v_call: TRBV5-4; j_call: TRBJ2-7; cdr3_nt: TGTGCCAGCAGCTTGTGGGGGACAGTCTCCTACGAGCAGTACTTC; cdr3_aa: CASSLWGTVSYEQYF
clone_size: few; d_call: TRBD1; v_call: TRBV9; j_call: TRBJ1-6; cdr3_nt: TGTGCCAGCAGCGGGAGACAGGGGGATGCATCACCCCTCCACTTT; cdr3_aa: CASSGRQGDASPLHF
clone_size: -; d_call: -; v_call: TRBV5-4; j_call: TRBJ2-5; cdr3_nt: TGTGCCAGCAGAGGGGGGTGGATTGTGGGAGAGACCCAGTACTTC; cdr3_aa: CASRGGWIVGETQYF
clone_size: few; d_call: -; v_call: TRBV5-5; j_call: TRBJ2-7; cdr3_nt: TGTGCCAGCAGCTTGAGACCTAGTTCCTACGAGCAGTACTTC; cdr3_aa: CASSLRPSSYEQYF
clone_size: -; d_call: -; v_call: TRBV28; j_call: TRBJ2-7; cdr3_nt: TGTGCCAGCAGTGGCCATGGGACCGCGGGGACCAGACCCTACGAGCAGTACTTC; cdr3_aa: CASSGHGTAGTRPYEQYF
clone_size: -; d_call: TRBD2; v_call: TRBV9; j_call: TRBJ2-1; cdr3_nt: TGTGCCAGCAGCCCCGGGGAGCGGGAGCCCTGGCGTGAGCAGTTCTTC; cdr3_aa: CASSPGEREPWREQFF
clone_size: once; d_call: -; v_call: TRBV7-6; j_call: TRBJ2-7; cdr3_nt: TGTGCCAGCAGCTTAGGGATCTCACCCTACGAGCAGTACTTC; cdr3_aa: CASSLGISPYEQYF
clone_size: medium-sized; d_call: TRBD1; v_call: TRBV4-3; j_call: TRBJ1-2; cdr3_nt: TGCGCCAGCAGCCAGCTAGACAGGGAGAACTATGGCTACACCTTC; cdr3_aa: CASSQLDRENYGYTF
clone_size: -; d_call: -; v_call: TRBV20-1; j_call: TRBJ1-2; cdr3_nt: TGCATGCCCCCGGGTGGCTACACCTTC; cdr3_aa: CMPPGGYTF
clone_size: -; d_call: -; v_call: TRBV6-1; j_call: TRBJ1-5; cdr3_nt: TGTGCCAGCAGTGAATTCCCACGCGGGGTCAATCAGCCCCAGCATTTT; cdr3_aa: CASSEFPRGVNQPQHF
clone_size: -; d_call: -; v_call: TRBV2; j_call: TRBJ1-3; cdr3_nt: TGTGCCAGCAGTGAAGCGGAATGGGAGCCTACGGGAAACACCATATATTTT; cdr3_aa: CASSEAEWEPTGNTIYF
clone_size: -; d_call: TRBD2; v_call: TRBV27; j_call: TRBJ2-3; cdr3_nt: TGTGCCAGCAGTTCAAGCGGGAGGGGATATACAGATACGCAGTATTTT; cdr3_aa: CASSSSGRGYTDTQYF
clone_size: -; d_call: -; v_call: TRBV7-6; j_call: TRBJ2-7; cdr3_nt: TGTGCCAGCAGCTTAGGGGGACTTGGGGACTTCGGCGAGCAGTACTTC; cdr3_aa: CASSLGGLGDFGEQYF
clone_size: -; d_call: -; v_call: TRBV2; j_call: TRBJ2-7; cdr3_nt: TGTGCCAGCGGAGGAGGGAACGAGCAGTACTTC; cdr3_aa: CASGGGNEQYF
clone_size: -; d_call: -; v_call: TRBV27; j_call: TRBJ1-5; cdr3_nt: TGTGCCAGCAGTCGAAGTTGGGACGGCAATCAGCCCCAGCATTTT; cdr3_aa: CASSRSWDGNQPQHF
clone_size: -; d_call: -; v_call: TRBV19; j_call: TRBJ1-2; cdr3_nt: TGTGCCAGTAGTAAGGCAGGGAGAGAATATGGCTACACCTTC; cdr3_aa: CASSKAGREYGYTF
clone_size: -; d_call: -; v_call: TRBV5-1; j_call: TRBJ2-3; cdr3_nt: TGCGCCAGCAGCTTGGGGGCAGATACGCAGTATTTT; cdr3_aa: CASSLGADTQYF
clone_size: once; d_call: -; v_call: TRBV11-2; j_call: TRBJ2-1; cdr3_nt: TGTGCCAGCAGCCCCCCTTCGAATGAGCAGTTCTTC; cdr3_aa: CASSPPSNEQFF
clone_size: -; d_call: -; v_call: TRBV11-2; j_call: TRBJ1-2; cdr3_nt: TGTGCCAGCAGCTTAGAGGGAATTGGGTCTGGCTACACCTTC; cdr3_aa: CASSLEGIGSGYTF
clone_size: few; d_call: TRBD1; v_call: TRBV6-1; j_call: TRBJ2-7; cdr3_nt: TGTGCCAGCAGTGAAGCCCGAATTAGGGACAGCTCCTACGAGCAGTACTTC; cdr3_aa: CASSEARIRDSSYEQYF
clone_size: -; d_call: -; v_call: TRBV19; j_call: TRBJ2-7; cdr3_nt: TGTGCCAGTAGTGCAGGGCCCTACGAGCAGTACTTC; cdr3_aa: CASSAGPYEQYF
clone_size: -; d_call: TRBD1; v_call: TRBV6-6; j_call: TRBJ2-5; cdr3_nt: TGTGCCAGCACCGGGACAGGGGGCCAAGAGACCCAGTACTTC; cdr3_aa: CASTGTGGQETQYF
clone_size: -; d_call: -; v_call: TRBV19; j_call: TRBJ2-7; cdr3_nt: TGTGCCAGTAGTATTTCAGGGGAGTCCTACGAGCAGTACTTC; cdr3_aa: CASSISGESYEQYF
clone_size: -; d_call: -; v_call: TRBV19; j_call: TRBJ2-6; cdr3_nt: TGTGCCAGTACCCCGGGTGGGGCCAACGTCCTGACTTTC; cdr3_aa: CASTPGGANVLTF
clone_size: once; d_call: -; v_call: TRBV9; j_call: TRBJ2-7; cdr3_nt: TGTGCCAGCAGCGTCCAGCAGTCTACGGAGCAGTACTTC; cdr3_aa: CASSVQQSTEQYF
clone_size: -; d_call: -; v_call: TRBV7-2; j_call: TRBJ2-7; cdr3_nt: TGTGCCAGCAGCTTAGCGGCCCAATACGAGCAGTACTTC; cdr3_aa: CASSLAAQYEQYF
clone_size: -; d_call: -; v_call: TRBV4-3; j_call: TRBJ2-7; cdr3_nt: TGCGCCAGCAGCCAAGTCCGGCAGGCCACAACCTACGAGCAGTACTTC; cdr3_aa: CASSQVRQATTYEQYF